The 2 T cell receptor beta chains below were found in one sample sequenced in a study of metastatic and nonmetastatic thyroid tumors. The entire patient cohort was treatment-naive prior to thyroid surgery. From the PCR reads, TCRdb re-called clones with MiXCR. The data hold about 40,000 clones, with around 16% observed a single time. Material: blood. The receptors originated from a female donor with papillary thyroid cancer or a benign thyroid nodule (not recorded which). Some clones in this sample may be carry-over from other donors' samples.

Ten or more counts support this clone. The rearrangement joins TRBV20-1 to TRBJ2-7; D possibly corresponds to TRBD1 (5 bases). CDR3 length: 11 residues. Germline loops: CDR1 DFQATT, CDR2 SNEGSKA (reference sequence). The V end lost 5 bases, the J end lost 6 bases, and 11 bases lay between the germline ends. In DNA, the CDR3 is TGCAGTGCTTCTCAGGGATCCGAGCAGTACTTC. Residues: CSASQGSEQYF.

In this sample, this clone turned up many times. This chain joins TRBV5-1 and TRBJ2-1; 9 positions agree with TRBD1. The CDR3 runs to 15 residues. CDR1 SGHRS and CDR2 YFSETQ come from the germline V gene. V lost 4 bases and J lost 5; bases outside the gene matches: 7. As DNA, the CDR3 is TGCGCCAGCAGCACACAGGGGGCTAAGGACAATGAGCAGTTCTTC. It yields the protein CASSTQGAKDNEQFF.